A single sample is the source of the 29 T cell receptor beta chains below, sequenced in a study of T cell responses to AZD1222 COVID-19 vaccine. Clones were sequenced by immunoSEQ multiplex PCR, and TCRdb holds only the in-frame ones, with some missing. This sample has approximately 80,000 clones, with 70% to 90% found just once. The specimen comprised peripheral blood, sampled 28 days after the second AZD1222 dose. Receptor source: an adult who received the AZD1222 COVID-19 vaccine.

This chain's CDR3 is CSVLRGGESYEQYF. DNA of the CDR3: TGCAGCGTCCTCCGGGGGGGGGAATCCTACGAGCAGTACTTC. The chain has TRBV29-1 and TRBJ2-7, with TRBD2 matching 8 bases. This CDR3 has 14 amino acids. V was pared by 6 bases and J by 1 base, with 8 bases of the junction left unmatched. Germline V gives CDR1 SQVTM, CDR2 ANQGSEA.

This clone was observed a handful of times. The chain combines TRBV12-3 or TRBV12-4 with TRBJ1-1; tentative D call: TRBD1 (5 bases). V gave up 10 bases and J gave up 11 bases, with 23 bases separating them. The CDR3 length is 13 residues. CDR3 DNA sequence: TGTGCCACCGAACCCCCCTGGGGACCGATGGCTTTCTTT. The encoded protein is CATEPPWGPMAFF.

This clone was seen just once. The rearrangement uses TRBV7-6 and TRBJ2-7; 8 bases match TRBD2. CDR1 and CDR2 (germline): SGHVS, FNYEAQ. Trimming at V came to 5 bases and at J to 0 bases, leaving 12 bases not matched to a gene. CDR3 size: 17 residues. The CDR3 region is CASSRSGASGSSYEQYF. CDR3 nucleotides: TGTGCCAGCAGCCGCTCGGGGGCTAGCGGGTCCTCCTACGAGCAGTACTTC.

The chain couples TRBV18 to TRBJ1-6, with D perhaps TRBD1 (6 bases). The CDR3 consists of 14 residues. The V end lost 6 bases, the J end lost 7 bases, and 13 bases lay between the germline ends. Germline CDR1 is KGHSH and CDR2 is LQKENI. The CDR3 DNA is TGTGCCAGCTCTCCCGGACAGCAGAATTCACCCCTCCACTTT. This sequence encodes CASSPGQQNSPLHF.

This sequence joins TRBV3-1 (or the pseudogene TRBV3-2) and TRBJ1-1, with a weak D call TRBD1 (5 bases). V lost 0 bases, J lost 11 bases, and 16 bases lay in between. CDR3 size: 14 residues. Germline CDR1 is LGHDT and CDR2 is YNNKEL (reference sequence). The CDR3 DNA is TGTGCCAGCAGCCAAGATGAAAGGGGTAGAGGGGCTTTCTTT. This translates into CASSQDERGRGAFF.

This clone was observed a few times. CDR3 sequence reads: CASSLLSGGDTGELFF. As DNA, the CDR3 is TGTGCCAGCAGTTTACTATCCGGGGGCGACACCGGGGAGCTGTTTTTT. V usage is TRBV28 and J usage is TRBJ2-2; either TRBD1 or TRBD2 may supply D (6 bases each). Germline values: CDR1 MDHEN, CDR2 SYDVKM. V lost 2 bases, J lost 3 bases, and 13 bases lay in between. The length of the CDR3 is 16 residues. Filled out from reference TRBV28 and TRBJ2-2, the complete variable domain reads DVKVTQSSRYLVKRTGEKVFLECVQDMDHENMFWYRQDPGLGLRLIYFSYDVKMKEKGDIPEGYSVSREKKERFSLILESASTNQTSMYLCASSLLSGGDTGELFFGEGSRLTVL.

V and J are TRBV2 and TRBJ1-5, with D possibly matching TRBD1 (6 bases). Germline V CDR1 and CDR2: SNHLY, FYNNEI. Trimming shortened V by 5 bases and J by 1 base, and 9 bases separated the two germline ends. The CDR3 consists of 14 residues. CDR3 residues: CASSIGQSNQPQHF. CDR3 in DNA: TGTGCCAGCAGTATCGGACAGAGCAATCAGCCCCAGCATTTT.

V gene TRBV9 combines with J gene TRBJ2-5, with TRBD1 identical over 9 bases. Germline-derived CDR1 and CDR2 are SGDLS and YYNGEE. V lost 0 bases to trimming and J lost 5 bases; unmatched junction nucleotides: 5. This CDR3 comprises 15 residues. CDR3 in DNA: TGTGCCAGCAGCGTAGAGGACAGGGGTAGTGAGACCCAGTACTTC. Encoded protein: CASSVEDRGSETQYF.

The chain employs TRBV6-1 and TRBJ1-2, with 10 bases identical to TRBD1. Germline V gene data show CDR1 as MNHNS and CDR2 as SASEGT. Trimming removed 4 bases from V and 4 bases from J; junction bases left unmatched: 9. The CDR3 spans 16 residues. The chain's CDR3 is CASSVITGTGVYGYTF. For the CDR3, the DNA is TGTGCCAGCAGTGTCATTACCGGGACAGGGGTCTATGGCTACACCTTC.

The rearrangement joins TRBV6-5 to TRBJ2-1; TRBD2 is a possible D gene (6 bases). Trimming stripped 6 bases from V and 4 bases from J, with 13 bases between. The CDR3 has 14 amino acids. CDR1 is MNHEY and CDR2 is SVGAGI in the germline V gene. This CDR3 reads CASSPPGGYNEQFF. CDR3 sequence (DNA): TGTGCCAGCAGCCCCCCCGGAGGGTACAATGAGCAGTTCTTC.

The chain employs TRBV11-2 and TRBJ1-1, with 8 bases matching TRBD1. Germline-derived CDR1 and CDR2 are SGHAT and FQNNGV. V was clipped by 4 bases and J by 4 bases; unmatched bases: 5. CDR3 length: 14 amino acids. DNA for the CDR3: TGTGCCAGCAGCTACAACAGGGGGGCCACTGAAGCTTTCTTT. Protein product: CASSYNRGATEAFF.

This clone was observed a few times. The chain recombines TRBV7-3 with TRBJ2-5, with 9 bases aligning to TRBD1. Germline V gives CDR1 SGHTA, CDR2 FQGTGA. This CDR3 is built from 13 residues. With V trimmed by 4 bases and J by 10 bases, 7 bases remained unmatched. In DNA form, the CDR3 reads TGTGCCAGCAGCTCGGGACAGGGAGGCAGCCAGTACTTC. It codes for CASSSGQGGSQYF. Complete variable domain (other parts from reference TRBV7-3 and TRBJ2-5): GAGVSQTPSNKVTEKGKYVELRCDPISGHTALYWYRQSLGQGPEFLIYFQGTGAADDSGLPNDRFFAVRPEGSVSTLKIQRTERGDSAVYLCASSSGQGGSQYFGPGTRLLVL.

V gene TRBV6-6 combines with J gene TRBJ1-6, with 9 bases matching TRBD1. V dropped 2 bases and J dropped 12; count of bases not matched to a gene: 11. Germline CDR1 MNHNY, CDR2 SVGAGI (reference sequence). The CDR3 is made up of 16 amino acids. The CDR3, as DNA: TGTGCCAGCAGTTACCCAAATAGACAGGGGGGGGTACCCCTCCACTTT. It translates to CASSYPNRQGGVPLHF.

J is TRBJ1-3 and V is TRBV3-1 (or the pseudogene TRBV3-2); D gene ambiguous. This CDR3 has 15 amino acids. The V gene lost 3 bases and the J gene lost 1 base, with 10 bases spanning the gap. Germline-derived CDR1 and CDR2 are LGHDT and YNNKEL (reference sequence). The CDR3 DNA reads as TGTGCCAGCAGCCAGACATATAGTTCTGGAAACACCATATATTTT. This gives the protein CASSQTYSSGNTIYF.

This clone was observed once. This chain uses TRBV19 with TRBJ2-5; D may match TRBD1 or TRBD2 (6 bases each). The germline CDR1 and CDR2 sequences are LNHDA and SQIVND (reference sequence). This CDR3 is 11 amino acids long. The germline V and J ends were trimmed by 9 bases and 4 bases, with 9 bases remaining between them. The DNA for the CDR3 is TGTGCCAGCGGGGGCCGAGAGACCCAGTACTTC. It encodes CASGGRETQYF.

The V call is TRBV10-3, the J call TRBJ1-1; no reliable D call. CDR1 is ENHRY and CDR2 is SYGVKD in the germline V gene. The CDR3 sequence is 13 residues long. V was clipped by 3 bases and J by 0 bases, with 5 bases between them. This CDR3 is CAISDQVNTEAFF. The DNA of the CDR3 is TGTGCCATCAGTGATCAGGTGAACACTGAAGCTTTCTTT.

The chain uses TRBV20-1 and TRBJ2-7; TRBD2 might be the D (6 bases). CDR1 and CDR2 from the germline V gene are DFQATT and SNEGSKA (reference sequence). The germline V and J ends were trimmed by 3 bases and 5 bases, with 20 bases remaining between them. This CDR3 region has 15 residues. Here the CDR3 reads CSASQLQATGDEQYF. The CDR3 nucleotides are TGCAGTGCTAGTCAGTTACAGGCCACGGGGGACGAGCAGTACTTC.

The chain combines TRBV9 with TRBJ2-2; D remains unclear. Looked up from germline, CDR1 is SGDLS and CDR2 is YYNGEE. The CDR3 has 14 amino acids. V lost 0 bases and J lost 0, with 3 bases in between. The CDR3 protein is CASSVDPNTGELFF. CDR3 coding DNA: TGTGCCAGCAGCGTAGACCCGAACACCGGGGAGCTGTTTTTT.

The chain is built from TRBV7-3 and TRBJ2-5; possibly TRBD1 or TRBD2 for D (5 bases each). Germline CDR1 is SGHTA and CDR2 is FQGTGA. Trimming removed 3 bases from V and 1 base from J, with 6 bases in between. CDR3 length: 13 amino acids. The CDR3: CASSFGAQETQYF. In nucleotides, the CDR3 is TGTGCCAGCAGCTTCGGGGCCCAAGAGACCCAGTACTTC.

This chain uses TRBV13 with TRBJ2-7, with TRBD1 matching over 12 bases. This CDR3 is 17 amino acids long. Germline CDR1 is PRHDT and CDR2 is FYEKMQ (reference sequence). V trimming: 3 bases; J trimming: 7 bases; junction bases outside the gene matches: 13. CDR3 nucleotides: TGTGCCAGCAGCTTTCAGACAGCCAGGGACAGGGGGCATGAGCAGTACTTC. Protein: CASSFQTARDRGHEQYF.

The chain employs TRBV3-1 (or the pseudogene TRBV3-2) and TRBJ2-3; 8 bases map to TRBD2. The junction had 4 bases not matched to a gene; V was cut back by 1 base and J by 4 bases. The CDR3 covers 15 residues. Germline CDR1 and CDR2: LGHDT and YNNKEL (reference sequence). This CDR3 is CASSQAGGAADTQYF. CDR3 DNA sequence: TGTGCCAGCAGCCAAGCGGGGGGGGCGGCAGATACGCAGTATTTT.

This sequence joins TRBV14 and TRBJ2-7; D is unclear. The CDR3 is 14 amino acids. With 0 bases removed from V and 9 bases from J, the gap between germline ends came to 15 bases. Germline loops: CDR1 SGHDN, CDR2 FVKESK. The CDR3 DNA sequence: TGTGCCAGCAGCCAAGATCTAGGTGGTATCGGGCAGTACTTC. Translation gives CASSQDLGGIGQYF.

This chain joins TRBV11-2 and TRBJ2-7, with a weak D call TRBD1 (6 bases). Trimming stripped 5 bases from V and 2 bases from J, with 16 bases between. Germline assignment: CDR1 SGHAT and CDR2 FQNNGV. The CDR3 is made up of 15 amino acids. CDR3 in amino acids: CASSLKTGTTYEQYF. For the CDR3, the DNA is TGTGCCAGCAGCCTTAAGACAGGCACTACCTACGAGCAGTACTTC. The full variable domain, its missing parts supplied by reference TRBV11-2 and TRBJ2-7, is EAGVAQSPRYKIIEKRQSVAFWCNPISGHATLYWYQQILGQGPKLLIQFQNNGVVDDSQLPKDRFSAERLKGVDSTLKIQPAKLEDSAVYLCASSLKTGTTYEQYFGPGTRLTVT.

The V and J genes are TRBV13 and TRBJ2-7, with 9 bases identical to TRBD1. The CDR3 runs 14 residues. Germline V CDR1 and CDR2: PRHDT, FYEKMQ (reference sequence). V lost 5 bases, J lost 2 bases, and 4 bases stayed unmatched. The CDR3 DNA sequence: TGTGCCAGCAGCAAACAGGGGGCAACCTACGAGCAGTACTTC. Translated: CASSKQGATYEQYF.

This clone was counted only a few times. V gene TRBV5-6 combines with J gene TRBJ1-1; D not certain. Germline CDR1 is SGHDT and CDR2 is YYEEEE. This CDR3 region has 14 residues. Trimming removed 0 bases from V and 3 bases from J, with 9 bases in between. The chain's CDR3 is CASSLVGFDTEAFF. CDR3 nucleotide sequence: TGTGCCAGCAGCTTGGTAGGGTTTGACACTGAAGCTTTCTTT.

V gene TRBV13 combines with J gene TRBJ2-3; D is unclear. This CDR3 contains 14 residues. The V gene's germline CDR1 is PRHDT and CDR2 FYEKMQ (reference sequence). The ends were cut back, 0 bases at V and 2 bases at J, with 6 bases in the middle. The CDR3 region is CASSLGLPTDTQYF. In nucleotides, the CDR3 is TGTGCCAGCAGCTTAGGACTACCCACAGATACGCAGTATTTT. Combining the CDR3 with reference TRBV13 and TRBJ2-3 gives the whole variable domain AAGVIQSPRHLIKEKRETATLKCYPIPRHDTVYWYQQGPGQDPQFLISFYEKMQSDKGSIPDRFSAQQFSDYHSELNMSSLELGDSALYFCASSLGLPTDTQYFGPGTRLTVL.

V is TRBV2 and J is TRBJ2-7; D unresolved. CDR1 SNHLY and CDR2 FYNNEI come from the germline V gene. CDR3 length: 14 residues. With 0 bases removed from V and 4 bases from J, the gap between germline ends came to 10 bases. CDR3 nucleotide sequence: TGTGCCAGCAGTGAAGCTCTAGTGGGGTACGAGCAGTACTTC. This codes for CASSEALVGYEQYF.

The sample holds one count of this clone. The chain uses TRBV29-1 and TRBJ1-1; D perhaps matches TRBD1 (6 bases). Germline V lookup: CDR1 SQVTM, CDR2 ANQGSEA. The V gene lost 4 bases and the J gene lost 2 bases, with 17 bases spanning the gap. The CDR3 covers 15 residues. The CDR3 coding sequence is TGCAGCGTTGCAATACCTCAGGGGTATAACACTGAAGCTTTCTTT. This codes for CSVAIPQGYNTEAFF.

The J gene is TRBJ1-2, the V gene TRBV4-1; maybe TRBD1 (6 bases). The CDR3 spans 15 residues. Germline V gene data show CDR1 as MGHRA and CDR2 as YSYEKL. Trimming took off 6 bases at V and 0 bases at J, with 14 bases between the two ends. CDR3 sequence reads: CASSGGDTSNYGYTF. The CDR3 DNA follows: TGCGCCAGCAGTGGGGGGGACACATCTAACTATGGCTACACCTTC.